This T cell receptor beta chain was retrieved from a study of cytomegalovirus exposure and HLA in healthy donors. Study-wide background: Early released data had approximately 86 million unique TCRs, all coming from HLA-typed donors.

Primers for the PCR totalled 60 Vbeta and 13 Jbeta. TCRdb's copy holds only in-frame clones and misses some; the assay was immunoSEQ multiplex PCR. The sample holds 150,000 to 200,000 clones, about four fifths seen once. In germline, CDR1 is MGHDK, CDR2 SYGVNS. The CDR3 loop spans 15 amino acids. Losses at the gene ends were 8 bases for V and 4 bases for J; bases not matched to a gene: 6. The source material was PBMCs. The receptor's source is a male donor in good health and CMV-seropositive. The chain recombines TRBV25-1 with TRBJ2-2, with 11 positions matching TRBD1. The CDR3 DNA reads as TGTGCCAGCTCCATTGGGACAGGGGGCACCGGGGAGCTGTTTTTT. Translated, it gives CASSIGTGGTGELFF.